This T cell receptor beta chain was found in a study of blood T cell repertoires in COVID-19. On the study more broadly: Material from acute and convalescent COVID-19 was sourced from the United States, Italy and Spain. T cells, B-cell-depleted T cells, or PBMCs provided the cDNA or gDNA that served as material.

With V trimmed by 5 bases and J by 0 bases, 7 bases remained unmatched. Germline CDR1 LNHDA, CDR2 SQIVND (reference sequence). The CDR3 runs 16 residues. Original data processing: Cell counts per sample came from amplifying reference gene primers. Only in-frame clones appear in the TCRdb table, and some are missing; sequencing was by immunoSEQ multiplex PCR. From that table come the V and J calls and clone size; the DNA was used to work out D and trimming. The sample gives tens of thousands of clones, 88% of which show up once; roughly 8.1% is in the top ten. The receptor's source is a woman in her 70s with acute or convalescent COVID-19. The sequenced material came from peripheral blood. The V gene is TRBV19, the J gene TRBJ2-1, with TRBD1 matching over 7 bases. This CDR3 reads CASSPDRPSSYNEQFF. The CDR3 region has the DNA TGTGCCAGTAGTCCGGACAGGCCTAGCTCCTACAATGAGCAGTTCTTC.